Here is one T cell receptor beta chain with its context. The target antigen is unknown. This entry comes from a study of T cell responses to AZD1222 COVID-19 vaccine. Points from the study as a whole: Elevations in Spike-specific TCR breadth and depth followed administration of two AZD1222 doses. Of spike-specific TCRs, nearly half reportedly target regions left unmutated in variants. Seropositive at baseline were only 5 or 6 AZD1222 recipients. Mostly white British, mostly female donors; authors suggested clonal diversity may be underestimated.

The protocol was immunoSEQ multiplex PCR, while the TCRdb copy is restricted to in-frame clones and leaves out a portion. The repertoire holds 120,000 to 150,000 clones, with roughly nine tenths as singletons. The CDR3 is 16 residues long. Germline V gene lookup returns CDR1 GTSNPN and CDR2 SVGIG (reference sequence). V shed 3 bases and J 3 bases; nucleotides not matched to a gene: 5. The source of this sequence is an adult in good health. The sequencing here drew on peripheral blood, taken on day 0 of AZD1222 vaccination. The V call is TRBV30, the J call TRBJ2-1; 13 bases fit TRBD2. The CDR3 loop reads CAWSPGTSGIYNEQFF. DNA of the CDR3: TGTGCCTGGAGCCCCGGGACTAGCGGGATCTACAATGAGCAGTTCTTC.